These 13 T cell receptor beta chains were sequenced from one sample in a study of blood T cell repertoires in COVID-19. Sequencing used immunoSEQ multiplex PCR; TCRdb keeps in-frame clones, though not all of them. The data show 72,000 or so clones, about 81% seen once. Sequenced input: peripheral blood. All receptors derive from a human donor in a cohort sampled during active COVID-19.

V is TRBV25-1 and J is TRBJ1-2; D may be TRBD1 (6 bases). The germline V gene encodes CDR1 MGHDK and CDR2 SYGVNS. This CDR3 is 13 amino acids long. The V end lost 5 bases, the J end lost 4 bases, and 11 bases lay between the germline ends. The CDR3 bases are TGTGCCAGCAGTAAGGGGGGGGCCTATGGCTACACCTTC. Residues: CASSKGGAYGYTF.

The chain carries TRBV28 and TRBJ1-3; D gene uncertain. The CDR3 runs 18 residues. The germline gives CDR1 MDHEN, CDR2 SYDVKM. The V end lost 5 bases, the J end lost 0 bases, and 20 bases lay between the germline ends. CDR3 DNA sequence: TGTGCCAGCAGTGCGGGATCGGGCCTTAAGCACTCTGGAAACACCATATATTTT. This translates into CASSAGSGLKHSGNTIYF.

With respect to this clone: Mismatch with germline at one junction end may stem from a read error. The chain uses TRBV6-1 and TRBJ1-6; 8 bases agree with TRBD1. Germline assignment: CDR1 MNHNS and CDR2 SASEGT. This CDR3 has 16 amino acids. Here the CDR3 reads CASSDRDRSYHSLLHF. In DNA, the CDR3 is TGTGCCAGCAGTGATCGGGACAGGTCGTACCATTCACTCCTCCACTTT.

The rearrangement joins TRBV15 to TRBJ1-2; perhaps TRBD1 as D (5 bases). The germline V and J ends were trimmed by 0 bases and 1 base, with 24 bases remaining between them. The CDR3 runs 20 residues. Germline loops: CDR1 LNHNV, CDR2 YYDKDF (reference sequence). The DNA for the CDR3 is TGTGCCACCAGCAGAGAAAGTTTGTGGGGGGGAGGGCAGCTTAACTATGGCTACACCTTC. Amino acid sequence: CATSRESLWGGGQLNYGYTF.

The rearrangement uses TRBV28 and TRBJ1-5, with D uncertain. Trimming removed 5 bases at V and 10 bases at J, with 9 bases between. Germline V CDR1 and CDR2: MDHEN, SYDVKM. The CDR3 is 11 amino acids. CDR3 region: CASSPSFPQHF. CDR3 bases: TGTGCCAGCAGTCCCTCTTTTCCCCAGCATTTT.

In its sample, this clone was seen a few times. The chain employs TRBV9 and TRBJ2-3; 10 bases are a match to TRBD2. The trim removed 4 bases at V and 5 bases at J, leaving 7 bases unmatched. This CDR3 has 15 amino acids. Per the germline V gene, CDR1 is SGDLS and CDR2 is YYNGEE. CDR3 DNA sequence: TGTGCCAGCAGCCCGCTAGCGGGAGTCAAAGATACGCAGTATTTT. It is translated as CASSPLAGVKDTQYF. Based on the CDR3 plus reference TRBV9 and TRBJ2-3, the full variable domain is DSGVTQTPKHLITATGQRVTLRCSPRSGDLSVYWYQQSLDQGLQFLIQYYNGEERAKGNILERFSAQQFPDLHSELNLSSLELGDSALYFCASSPLAGVKDTQYFGPGTRLTVL.

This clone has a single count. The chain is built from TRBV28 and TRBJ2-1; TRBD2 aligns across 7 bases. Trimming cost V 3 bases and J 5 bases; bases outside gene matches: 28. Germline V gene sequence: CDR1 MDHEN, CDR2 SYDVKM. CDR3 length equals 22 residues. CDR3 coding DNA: TGTGCCAGCAGTTTCGGATTCAGTTTCGTGGGGGGTCCGGGAGGAACCCACAATGAGCAGTTCTTC. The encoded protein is CASSFGFSFVGGPGGTHNEQFF. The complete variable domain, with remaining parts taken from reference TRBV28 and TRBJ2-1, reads DVKVTQSSRYLVKRTGEKVFLECVQDMDHENMFWYRQDPGLGLRLIYFSYDVKMKEKGDIPEGYSVSREKKERFSLILESASTNQTSMYLCASSFGFSFVGGPGGTHNEQFFGPGTRLTVL.

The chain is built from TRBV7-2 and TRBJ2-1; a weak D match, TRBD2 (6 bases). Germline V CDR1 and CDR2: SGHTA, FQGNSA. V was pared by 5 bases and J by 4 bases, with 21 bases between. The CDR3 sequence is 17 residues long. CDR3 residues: CASSPSRLTSWYNEQFF. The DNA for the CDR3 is TGTGCCAGCAGCCCCAGCAGACTGACTAGTTGGTACAATGAGCAGTTCTTC.

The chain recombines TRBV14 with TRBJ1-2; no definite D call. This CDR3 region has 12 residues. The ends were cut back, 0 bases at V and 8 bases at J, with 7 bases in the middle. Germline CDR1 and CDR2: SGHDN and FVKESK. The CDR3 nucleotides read TGTGCCAGCAGCCAAGATTCTCGGGGCTACACCTTC. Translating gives CASSQDSRGYTF. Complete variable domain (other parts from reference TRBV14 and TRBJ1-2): EAGVTQFPSHSVIEKGQTVTLRCDPISGHDNLYWYRRVMGKEIKFLLHFVKESKQDESGMPNNRFLAERTGGTYSTLKVQPAELEDSGVYFCASSQDSRGYTFGSGTRLTVV.

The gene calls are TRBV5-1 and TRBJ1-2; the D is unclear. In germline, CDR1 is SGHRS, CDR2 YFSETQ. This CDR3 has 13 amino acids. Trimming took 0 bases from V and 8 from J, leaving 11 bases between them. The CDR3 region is CASSLGGPGGYTF. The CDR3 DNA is TGCGCCAGCAGCTTGGGAGGCCCGGGAGGCTACACCTTC. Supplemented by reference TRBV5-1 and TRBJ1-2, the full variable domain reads KAGVTQTPRYLIKTRGQQVTLSCSPISGHRSVSWYQQTPGQGLQFLFEYFSETQRNKGNFPGRFSGRQFSNSRSEMNVSTLELGDSALYLCASSLGGPGGYTFGSGTRLTVV.

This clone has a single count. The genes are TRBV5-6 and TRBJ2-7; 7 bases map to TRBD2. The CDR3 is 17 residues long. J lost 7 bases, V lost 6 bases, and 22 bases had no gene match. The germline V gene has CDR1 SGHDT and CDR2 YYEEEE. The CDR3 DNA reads TGTGCCAGCACCCCTTGGGGGGGAGGGGTACGTTTGTTGGAGCAGTACTTC. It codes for CASTPWGGGVRLLEQYF.

CDR3 loop: CASRPSGGETQYF. DNA of the CDR3: TGTGCCAGCAGACCTAGCGGGGGAGAGACCCAGTACTTC. The chain recombines TRBV2 with TRBJ2-5; 10 bases align to TRBD2. Germline V gives CDR1 SNHLY, CDR2 FYNNEI. V lost 6 bases and J lost 4; bases outside the gene matches: 2. The length of the CDR3 is 13 residues. The full variable domain, rest sourced from reference TRBV2 and TRBJ2-5, is EPEVTQTPSHQVTQMGQEVILRCVPISNHLYFYWYRQILGQKVEFLVSFYNNEISEKSEIFDDQFSVERPDGSNFTLKIRSTKLEDSAMYFCASRPSGGETQYFGPGTRLLVL.

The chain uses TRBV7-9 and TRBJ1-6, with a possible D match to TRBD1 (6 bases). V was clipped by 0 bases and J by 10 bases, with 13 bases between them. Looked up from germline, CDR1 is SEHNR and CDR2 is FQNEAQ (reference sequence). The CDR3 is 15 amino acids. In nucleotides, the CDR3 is TGTGCCAGCAGCTTAGCCGGGAGGGGGGACTCACCCCTCCACTTT. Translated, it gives CASSLAGRGDSPLHF.